A selection of T cell receptor beta chains follows, all from one sample in a study of blood T cell repertoires in COVID-19. Using immunoSEQ multiplex PCR, the repertoire was profiled, and TCRdb retains in-frame clones only, with some absent. The data hold around 82,000 clones, with approximately 90% observed a single time. The sequencing input was peripheral blood. Receptors originate from a man aged 65 to 85 with active or convalescent COVID-19. The CDR3 runs from the conserved cysteine through the conserved F or W. Each record gives: V gene, D gene, clone size, J gene, CDR3 protein, CDR3 DNA. A D gene is named only where the DNA matches it firmly. Not all rows give a size; the values are once, few, many and, for expanded clones, a class.

TRBV7-8,TRBD1,.,TRBJ2-3,CASSLVVGQGAGDTQYF,TGTGCCAGCAGCTTAGTGGTGGGACAGGGGGCTGGAGATACGCAGTATTTT
TRBV18,.,.,TRBJ1-6,CASSPISGHEPSSYNSPLHF,TGTGCCAGCTCACCAATATCGGGTCACGAGCCGAGCTCCTATAATTCACCCCTCCACTTT
TRBV9,TRBD1,.,TRBJ1-6,CASSANPGTGDNSPLHF,TGTGCCAGCAGCGCGAATCCCGGGACAGGGGATAATTCACCCCTCCACTTT
TRBV28,.,.,TRBJ1-6,CASELRGSNSPLHF,TGTGCCAGCGAACTAAGGGGGTCGAATTCACCCCTCCACTTT
TRBV5-1,.,.,TRBJ1-1,CASSLVGGRTEAFF,TGCGCCAGCAGCTTGGTGGGGGGTCGGACTGAAGCTTTCTTT
TRBV5-6,TRBD1,.,TRBJ2-5,CASRLDRGRGETQYF,TGTGCCAGCAGGTTGGACAGGGGGCGAGGGGAGACCCAGTACTTC
TRBV5-5,.,.,TRBJ2-3,CASSLDQGEGTDTQYF,TGTGCCAGCAGCTTGGACCAGGGCGAGGGCACAGATACGCAGTATTTT
TRBV7-8,TRBD1,.,TRBJ1-5,CASSSTLTGENQPQHF,TGTGCCAGCAGCTCGACCCTGACAGGGGAAAATCAGCCCCAGCATTTT
TRBV5-4,.,.,TRBJ1-2,CASSFEGGSNYGYTF,TGTGCCAGCAGCTTTGAGGGAGGGTCCAACTATGGCTACACCTTC
TRBV30,.,.,TRBJ1-3,CAWAGKLSSGNTIYF,TGTGCCTGGGCCGGGAAACTGAGCTCTGGAAACACCATATATTTT
TRBV6-4,TRBD1,.,TRBJ2-2,CASSWTGATGELFF,TGTGCCAGCAGCTGGACAGGGGCCACCGGGGAGCTGTTTTTT
TRBV6-2/TRBV6-3,TRBD2,.,TRBJ2-1,CASSYSRGSGGFDEQFF,TGTGCCAGCAGTTACTCCCGGGGTAGCGGGGGATTTGATGAGCAGTTCTTC
TRBV6-7,TRBD1,once,TRBJ2-3,CASSHTGGWLPSPWGTDTQYF,TGTGCCAGCAGTCACACAGGGGGCTGGCTCCCGTCTCCGTGGGGCACAGATACGCAGTATTTT
TRBV6-5,TRBD1,.,TRBJ2-7,CASSPRGTGRDEQYF,TGTGCCAGCAGTCCAAGAGGGACAGGGAGGGACGAGCAGTACTTC
TRBV6-5,TRBD1,.,TRBJ2-7,CASRTGTETYEQYF,TGTGCCAGCAGGACCGGGACAGAGACCTACGAGCAGTACTTC
TRBV3-1/TRBV3-2,TRBD1,.,TRBJ2-3,CASSQGRQGSYTQYF,TGTGCCAGCAGCCAAGGGAGACAGGGGAGCTATACGCAGTATTTT
TRBV28,TRBD1,.,TRBJ1-2,CASRGGTGGLRGYTF,TGTGCCAGCAGGGGCGGGACAGGGGGTCTAAGGGGCTACACCTTC
TRBV7-3,.,.,TRBJ1-6,CASSLTGIRGDSPLHF,TGTGCCAGCAGCTTAACGGGGATCAGGGGTGATTCACCCCTCCACTTT
TRBV6-1,.,.,TRBJ2-1,CASSDGVAASNEQFF,TGTGCCAGCAGTGACGGGGTAGCGGCGAGCAATGAGCAGTTCTTC
TRBV7-9,.,.,TRBJ1-1,CASSLDRLGSTEAFF,TGTGCCAGCAGCTTAGACCGTTTGGGGAGCACTGAAGCTTTCTTT
TRBV5-1,TRBD2,.,TRBJ2-1,CASGSGGGAPEQFF,TGCGCCAGCGGAAGCGGGGGCGGTGCGCCTGAGCAGTTCTTC
TRBV7-2,TRBD1,.,TRBJ1-2,CASSPRGQGAGGYTF,TGTGCCAGCAGCCCCAGAGGACAGGGGGCGGGTGGCTACACCTTC
TRBV5-1,TRBD1,.,TRBJ2-2,CASSKQGGKMAGELFF,TGCGCCAGCAGTAAACAGGGGGGCAAGATGGCCGGGGAGCTGTTTTTT
TRBV5-4,TRBD2,.,TRBJ2-3,CASSSPTEGRGTDTQYF,TGTGCCAGCAGCTCCCCAACCGAAGGGAGGGGTACAGATACGCAGTATTTT
TRBV11-2,TRBD2,.,TRBJ2-3,CASSPENGGAKDTQYF,TGTGCCAGCAGCCCGGAGAACGGGGGGGCCAAAGATACGCAGTATTTT
TRBV5-1,.,.,TRBJ1-6,CASSPSPGVDSPLHF,TGCGCCAGCAGCCCCTCCCCAGGGGTTGATTCACCCCTCCACTTT
TRBV6-5,TRBD1,.,TRBJ2-2,CASSPGTGDTGELFF,TGTGCCAGCAGTCCCGGGACAGGAGATACCGGGGAGCTGTTTTTT
TRBV6-5,.,.,TRBJ2-7,CASTRGQFYEQYF,TGTGCCAGCACCCGCGGACAGTTCTACGAGCAGTACTTC
TRBV20-1,.,.,TRBJ1-3,CSASTMSSGNTIYF,TGCAGTGCCAGTACGATGAGCTCTGGAAACACCATATATTTT
TRBV7-2,TRBD1,.,TRBJ1-1,CASSLGDRVGAEAFF,TGTGCCAGCAGCTTAGGGGACAGGGTGGGCGCTGAAGCTTTCTTT
TRBV6-2/TRBV6-3,.,.,TRBJ1-1,CASSWLRWGREAFF,TGTGCCAGCAGTTGGCTTCGCTGGGGGAGGGAAGCTTTCTTT
TRBV5-1,.,.,TRBJ2-1,CASSPGSKTYNEQFF,TGCGCCAGCAGCCCTGGGAGTAAGACCTACAATGAGCAGTTCTTC
TRBV10-3,.,once,TRBJ1-2,CATATGPNYGYTF,TGTGCCACGGCTACAGGGCCTAACTATGGCTACACCTTC
TRBV7-2,.,.,TRBJ2-7,CASSFGKGGALYEQYF,TGTGCCAGCAGCTTCGGAAAAGGGGGGGCTCTCTACGAGCAGTACTTC
TRBV19,TRBD1,.,TRBJ2-5,CASSIGAGGRETQYF,TGTGCCAGTAGTATAGGGGCAGGGGGTCGAGAGACCCAGTACTTC
TRBV2,.,.,TRBJ2-1,CASSETTTYNEQFF,TGTGCCAGCAGTGAAACGACTACCTACAATGAGCAGTTCTTC
TRBV11-2,.,.,TRBJ1-3,CASTLWGGSSGNTIYF,TGTGCCAGCACTCTTTGGGGAGGGTCCTCTGGAAACACCATATATTTT
TRBV21-1,.,.,TRBJ1-2,CASSNRYRVNYGYTF,TGTGCCAGCAGCAATAGGTACAGGGTGAACTATGGCTACACCTTC
TRBV4-2,.,.,TRBJ2-5,CASSQATDLPFKETQYF,TGTGCCAGCAGCCAAGCCACAGATTTACCTTTCAAAGAGACCCAGTACTTC
TRBV5-4,TRBD1,.,TRBJ1-1,CASSFHTGGYTEAFF,TGTGCCAGCAGCTTTCACACAGGGGGTTACACTGAAGCTTTCTTT
TRBV2,TRBD1,.,TRBJ2-7,CASSRDSSLNEQYF,TGTGCCAGCAGTCGGGACAGTTCATTGAACGAGCAGTACTTC